The sequence of this T cell receptor (beta chain) was determined in a study of T cells after posttransplantation cyclophosphamide. Study conclusions and caveats: Recipient CMV seropositivity and CMV reactivation strongly tracked TRB clonality. Tissue-infiltrating T cells from skin or gut overlapped little with blood T cells.

Method: immunoSEQ multiplex PCR; TCRdb's copy keeps in-frame clones and lacks some. The specimen has 44,000 or so clones, none found just once. The CDR3 totals 14 residues. The germline CDR1 and CDR2 sequences are SEHNR and FQNEAQ (reference sequence). Germline trimming cut 4 bases from V and 6 bases from J; bases unmatched to any gene: 4. This clone has at least ten counts. What it binds is not known. The V gene is TRBV7-9, the J gene TRBJ2-7, with TRBD1 matching 12 bases. Sequenced: PBMCs. This sequence originates from a man in his forties in good health, CMV-negative, and a related stem cell transplant donor. The CDR3: CASSSGTGGVEQYF. CDR3 nucleotide sequence: TGTGCCAGCAGCTCCGGGACAGGGGGCGTCGAGCAGTACTTC.